This entry concerns a single T cell receptor beta chain. Sequenced by immunoSEQ multiplex PCR; TCRdb stores in-frame clones only, minus some. This table has hundreds of thousands of clones, about 89% appearing once. The data stem from a study of shared T cell receptors in the human thymus. Germline CDR1 is SGHDT and CDR2 is YYEEEE. V was clipped by 0 bases and J by 5 bases; unmatched bases: 5. The CDR3 is 15 residues long. This sample also belongs to another study, concerning human thymus T cells. That work contributes: Among the donors, all were healthy Finnish infants having corrective surgery for congenital heart defects. Corrective cardiac operations yielded the resected thymus tissue. Thymic and blood repertoires appeared to display a bias in their usage of V and J genes.

The chain employs TRBV5-6 and TRBJ2-5; 9 positions match TRBD1. The TCR comes from a boy less than two years old with a congenital heart defect. The source material was thymocytes. Written as DNA, the CDR3 is TGTGCCAGCAGCTTGGATGGACAGGGGTCGGAGACCCAGTACTTC. Translating it yields CASSLDGQGSETQYF.